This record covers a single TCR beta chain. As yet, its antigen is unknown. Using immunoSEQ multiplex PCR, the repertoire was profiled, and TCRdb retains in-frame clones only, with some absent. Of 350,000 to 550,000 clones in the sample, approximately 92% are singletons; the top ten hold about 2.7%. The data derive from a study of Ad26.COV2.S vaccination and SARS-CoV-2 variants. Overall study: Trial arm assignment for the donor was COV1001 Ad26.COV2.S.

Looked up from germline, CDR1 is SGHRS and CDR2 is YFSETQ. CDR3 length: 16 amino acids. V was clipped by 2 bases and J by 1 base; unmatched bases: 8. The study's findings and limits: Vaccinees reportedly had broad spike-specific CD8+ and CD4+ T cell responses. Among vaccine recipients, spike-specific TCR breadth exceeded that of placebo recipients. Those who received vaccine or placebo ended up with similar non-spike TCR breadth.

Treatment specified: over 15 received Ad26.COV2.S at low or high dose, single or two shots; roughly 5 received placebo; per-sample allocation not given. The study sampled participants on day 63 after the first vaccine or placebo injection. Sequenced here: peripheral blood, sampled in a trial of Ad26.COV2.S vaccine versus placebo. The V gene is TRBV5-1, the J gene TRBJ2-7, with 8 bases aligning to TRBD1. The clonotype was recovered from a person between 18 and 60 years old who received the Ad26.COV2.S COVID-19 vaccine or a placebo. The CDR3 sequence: CASSLGPRDRSYEQYF. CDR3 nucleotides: TGCGCCAGCAGCTTAGGGCCCCGGGACAGGTCCTACGAGCAGTACTTC. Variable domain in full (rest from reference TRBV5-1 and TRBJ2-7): KAGVTQTPRYLIKTRGQQVTLSCSPISGHRSVSWYQQTPGQGLQFLFEYFSETQRNKGNFPGRFSGRQFSNSRSEMNVSTLELGDSALYLCASSLGPRDRSYEQYFGPGTRLTVT.